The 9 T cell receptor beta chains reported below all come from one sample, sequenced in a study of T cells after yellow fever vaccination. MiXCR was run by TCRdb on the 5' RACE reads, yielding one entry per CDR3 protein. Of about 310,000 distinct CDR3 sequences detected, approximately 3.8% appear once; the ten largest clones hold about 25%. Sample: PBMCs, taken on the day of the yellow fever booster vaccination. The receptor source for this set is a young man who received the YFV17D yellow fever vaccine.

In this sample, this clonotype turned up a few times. The CDR3 DNA reads as TGTGCCAGCTCCCCCACCGTAATAGCGGGGGGCTGGAACATTCAGTACTTC. Encoded protein: CASSPTVIAGGWNIQYF. The chain uses TRBV18 and TRBJ2-4, with 10 bases that match TRBD2. Looked up from germline, CDR1 is KGHSH and CDR2 is LQKENI. The CDR3 is 17 amino acids. V lost 6 bases and J lost 7; bases outside the gene matches: 15.

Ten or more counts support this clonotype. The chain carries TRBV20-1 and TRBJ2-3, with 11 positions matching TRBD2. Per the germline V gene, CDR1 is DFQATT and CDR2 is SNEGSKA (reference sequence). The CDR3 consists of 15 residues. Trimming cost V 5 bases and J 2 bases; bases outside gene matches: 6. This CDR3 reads CSAGAGLAATDTQYF. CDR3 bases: TGCAGTGCTGGGGCGGGACTAGCGGCCACAGATACGCAGTATTTT.

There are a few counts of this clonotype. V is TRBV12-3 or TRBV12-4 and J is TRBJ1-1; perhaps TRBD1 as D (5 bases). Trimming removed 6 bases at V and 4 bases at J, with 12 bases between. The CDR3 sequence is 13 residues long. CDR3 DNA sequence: TGTGCCAGCAGACCCTCGGGGGTCACTGAAGCTTTCTTT. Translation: CASRPSGVTEAFF.

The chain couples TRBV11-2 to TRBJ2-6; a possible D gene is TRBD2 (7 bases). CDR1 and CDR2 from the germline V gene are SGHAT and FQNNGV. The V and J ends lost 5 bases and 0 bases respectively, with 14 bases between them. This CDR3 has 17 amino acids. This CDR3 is CASSPGGRHSGANVLTF. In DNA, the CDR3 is TGTGCCAGCAGCCCCGGGGGGCGGCACTCTGGGGCCAACGTCCTGACTTTC.

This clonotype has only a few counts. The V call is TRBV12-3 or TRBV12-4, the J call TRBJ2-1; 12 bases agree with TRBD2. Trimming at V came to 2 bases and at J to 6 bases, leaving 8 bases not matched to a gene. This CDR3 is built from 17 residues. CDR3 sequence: CASSLLALAGGRNEQFF. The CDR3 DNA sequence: TGTGCCAGCAGTTTATTGGCACTAGCGGGGGGTCGCAATGAGCAGTTCTTC.

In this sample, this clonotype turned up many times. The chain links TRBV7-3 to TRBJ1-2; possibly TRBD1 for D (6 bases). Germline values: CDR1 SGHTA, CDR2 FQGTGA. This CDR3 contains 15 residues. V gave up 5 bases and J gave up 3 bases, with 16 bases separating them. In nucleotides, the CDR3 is TGTGCCAGCAGCCCTCTCCCGGGGGGCGACTATGGCTACACCTTC. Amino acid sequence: CASSPLPGGDYGYTF.

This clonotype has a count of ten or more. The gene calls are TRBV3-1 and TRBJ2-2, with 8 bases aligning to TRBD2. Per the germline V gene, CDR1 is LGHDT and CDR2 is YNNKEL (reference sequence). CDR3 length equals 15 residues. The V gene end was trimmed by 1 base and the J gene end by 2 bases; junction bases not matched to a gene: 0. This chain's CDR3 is CASSQGTSNTGELFF. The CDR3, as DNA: TGTGCCAGCAGCCAAGGGACTAGCAACACCGGGGAGCTGTTTTTT.

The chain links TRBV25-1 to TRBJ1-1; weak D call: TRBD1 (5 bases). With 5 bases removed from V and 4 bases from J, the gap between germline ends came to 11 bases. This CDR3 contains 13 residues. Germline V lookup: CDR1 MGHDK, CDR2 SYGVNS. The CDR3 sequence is CASSSGFGTEAFF. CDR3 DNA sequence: TGTGCCAGCAGTTCAGGGTTCGGCACTGAAGCTTTCTTT.

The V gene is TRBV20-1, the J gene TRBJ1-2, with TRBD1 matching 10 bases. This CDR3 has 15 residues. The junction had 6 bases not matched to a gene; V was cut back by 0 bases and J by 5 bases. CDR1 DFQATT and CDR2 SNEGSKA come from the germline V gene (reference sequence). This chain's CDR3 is CSAREFGTGDYGYTF. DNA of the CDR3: TGCAGTGCTAGAGAATTTGGGACAGGGGATTATGGCTACACCTTC.